This TCR beta chain appears in the sequencing data of a study of shared clonotypes between healthy human individuals (dated by TCRdb to the early 2020s). Looking at the study overall: A few men and two women, aged 18 to 49 years, made up the cohort. For each donor, CD4 naive and CD4 memory were each run on three plates, CD8 naive on two plates, and CD8 memory on one plate. The study deeply sequenced blood TCR repertoires of 5 or 6 healthy adults to estimate repertoire size and the extent of clonotype sharing between individuals. To increase sequencing depth and limit assay-specific biases, TCR repertoire library preparation and sequencing were carried out by different laboratories using diverse techniques. Each donor's leukapheresis produced roughly between roughly 0.85 and 10 billion PBMCs. Results the study describes overall, beyond this receptor: Because the study included only a small number of donors, the genetic and exposure-history diversity represented was limited. Across a handful of donors, roughly 5.1% of naive CD4, roughly 3.8% of naive CD8, about 2.3% of memory CD4, and about 0.44% of memory CD8 clonotypes were shared. Higher generation probabilities were observed for clonotypes shared by all four sorted-subset donors than for non-shared clonotypes. Based on pairwise subsampling, the degree of clonotype sharing among donors was expected to be affected by sequencing depth. Estimated clonotype richness was generally larger for naive than for memory subsets. Incomplete sequencing was indicated by rarefaction of sorted-subset datasets, despite the large sequencing depth. Sampling was restricted to blood, and TCR repertoires in tissues likely differ from the TCR repertoires found in blood.

Healthy HIV-negative adults with no recently reported acute infections or vaccinations were included as donors. All donors were Caucasian adults living in Nashville, Tennessee, USA. CD4+ T cells were enriched through magnetic negative selection, after which naive cells were positively selected on CD45RA and the remaining negative fraction served as the memory subset. After blood collection by leukapheresis, PBMCs were isolated using Ficoll-Histopaque density gradient centrifugation and then cryopreserved in the vapor phase of liquid nitrogen. Analytical flow cytometry was used to check the purity and quantity of every magnetically sorted T cell population. Genomic DNA was isolated from every sorted fraction and measured by UV absorbance on a Nanodrop 2000c. CDR3 length: 18 amino acids, cysteine to phenylalanine. Just the 54-base CDR3 DNA is kept, in frame starting at base 1. V trim: 5 bases; J trim: 6 bases; unmatched bases: 18. CDR1 and CDR2 are read off the germline V gene as SGHAT and FQNNGV.

Note on this clone: The clone's antigen remains unknown. No quality values exist for individual bases; no much larger clone is one base distant.

Using the deep immunoSEQ assay, multiplex PCR amplified TCR CDR3 regions from genomic DNA. Extracted genomic DNA from each cell subset was distributed evenly across all wells of several immunoSEQ 96-well plates, and each plate was treated as a replicate. For sorted subsets, approximately 200 ng of genomic DNA, equivalent to some 30,000 T cell genomes, went into each replicate PCR. The purified libraries were quantified using a Qubit 3.0 fluorometer, sized with a Bioanalyzer 2100, and then quantified again using the KAPA Library Quantification kit. Every immunoSEQ 96-well plate was sequenced on a dedicated single-read 150-cycle Illumina NextSeq 550 flow cell. On the authors' methods: Because only junctional sequences without quality scores were contained in the immunoSEQ output, filtering matching that applied to full-length reads could not be performed. To assign V/J genes and CDR3, sequences were annotated against IMGT germline references using PyIR, a Python wrapper for IgBLAST v1.9. Reads were filtered out if the reads had weak V/J assignments (E-value above 1e-6), no CDR3, stop codons, out-of-frame junctions, or ambiguous translated residues. V3J clonotypes were defined as sequences sharing an identical inferred V gene, J gene, and CDR3 amino acid sequence. To compute the percentage overlap between repertoires, the number of shared unique clonotypes was divided by the size of the smaller repertoire. Repertoire richness was assessed with RTK rarefaction, the Chao1 estimator, and Recon v2.1 estimates of unobserved clonotypes. Generation probabilities for all TCRbeta clonotypes obtained by the gDNA method from a few donors were computed using OLGA. TCRdb retrieved this table from immuneACCESS and kept in-frame rearrangements only. Not all clones are present; in checked studies, unresolved V genes account for under half, and no reason is known for the remainder. V, J and clone size are those of that table, while D and trimming were read from the DNA. The sample table contains about 1 million clones; only one count was recorded for about 80% of them. Together, the top ten hold approximately 1.3% of the sample.

Material for sequencing was memory CD4+ T cells sorted from blood. This sample's cell subset or site label indicates: CD45RA-negative fraction. Here the chain combines TRBV11-2 and TRBJ2-3; TRBD2 agrees with 9 junctional bases. The clonotype originates from a man younger than 35 in good health. The DNA reads TGTGCCAGCAGCCGAGGCTTCTCGGCGGGGGGGCCATGGGATACGCAGTATTTT. It encodes CASSRGFSAGGPWDTQYF.